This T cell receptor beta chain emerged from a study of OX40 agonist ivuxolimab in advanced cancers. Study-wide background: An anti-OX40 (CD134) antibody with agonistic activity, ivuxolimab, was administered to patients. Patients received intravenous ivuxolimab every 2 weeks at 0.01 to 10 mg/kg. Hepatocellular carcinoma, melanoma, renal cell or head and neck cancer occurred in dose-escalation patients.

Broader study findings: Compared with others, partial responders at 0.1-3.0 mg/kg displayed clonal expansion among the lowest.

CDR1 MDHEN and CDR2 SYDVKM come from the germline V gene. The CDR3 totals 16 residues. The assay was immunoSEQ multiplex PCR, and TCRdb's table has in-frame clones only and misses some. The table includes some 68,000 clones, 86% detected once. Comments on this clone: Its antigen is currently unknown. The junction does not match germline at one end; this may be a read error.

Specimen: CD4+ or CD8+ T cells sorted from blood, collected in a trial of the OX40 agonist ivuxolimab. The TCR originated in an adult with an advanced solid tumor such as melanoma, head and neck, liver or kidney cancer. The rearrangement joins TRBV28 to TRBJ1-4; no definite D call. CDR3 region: CAGSSEGGPRNEKLFF. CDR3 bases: TGTGCCGGCAGCTCAGAGGGAGGCCCACGGAATGAAAAACTGTTTTTT.